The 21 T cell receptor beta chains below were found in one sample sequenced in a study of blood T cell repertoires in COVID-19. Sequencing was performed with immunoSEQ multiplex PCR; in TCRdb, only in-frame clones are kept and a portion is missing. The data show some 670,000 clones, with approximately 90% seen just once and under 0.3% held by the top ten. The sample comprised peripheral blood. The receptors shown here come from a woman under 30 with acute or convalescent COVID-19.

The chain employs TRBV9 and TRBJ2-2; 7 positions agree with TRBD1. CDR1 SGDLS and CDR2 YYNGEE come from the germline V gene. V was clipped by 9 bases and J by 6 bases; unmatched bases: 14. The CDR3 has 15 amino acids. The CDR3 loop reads CATTPEGAVSGELFF. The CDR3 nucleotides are TGTGCCACCACACCCGAGGGGGCTGTGTCCGGGGAGCTGTTTTTT.

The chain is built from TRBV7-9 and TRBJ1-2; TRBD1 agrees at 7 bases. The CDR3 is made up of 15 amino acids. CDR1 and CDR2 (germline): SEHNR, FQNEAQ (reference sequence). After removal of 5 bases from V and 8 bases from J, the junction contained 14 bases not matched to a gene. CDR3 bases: TGTGCCAGCAGCAGACTCGGGACAGTCTATGGAGGCTACACCTTC. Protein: CASSRLGTVYGGYTF.

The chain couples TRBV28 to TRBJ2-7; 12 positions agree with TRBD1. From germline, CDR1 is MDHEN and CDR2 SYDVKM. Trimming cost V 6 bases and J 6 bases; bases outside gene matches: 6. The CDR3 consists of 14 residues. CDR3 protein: CASRGTGGGVEQYF. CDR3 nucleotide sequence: TGTGCCAGCAGGGGGACAGGGGGCGGGGTCGAGCAGTACTTC.

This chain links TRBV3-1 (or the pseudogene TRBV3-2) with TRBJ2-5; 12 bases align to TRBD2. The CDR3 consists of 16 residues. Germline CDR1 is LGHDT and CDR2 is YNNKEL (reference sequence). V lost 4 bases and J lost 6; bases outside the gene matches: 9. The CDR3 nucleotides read TGTGCCAGCAGCCCCCCTAGCGGGGGGGCGTATAAGACCCAGTACTTC. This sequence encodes CASSPPSGGAYKTQYF.

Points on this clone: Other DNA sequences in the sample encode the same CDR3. As DNA, the CDR3 is TGTGCCAGCAGCCAACTGGCGGGGGGTAACACCGGGGAGCTGTTTTTT. It translates to CASSQLAGGNTGELFF. V usage is TRBV3-1 (or the pseudogene TRBV3-2) and J usage is TRBJ2-2; 8 bases align to TRBD2. Per germline, CDR1 LGHDT and CDR2 YNNKEL (reference sequence). This CDR3 has 16 amino acids. V lost 2 bases and J lost 2; bases outside the gene matches: 4.

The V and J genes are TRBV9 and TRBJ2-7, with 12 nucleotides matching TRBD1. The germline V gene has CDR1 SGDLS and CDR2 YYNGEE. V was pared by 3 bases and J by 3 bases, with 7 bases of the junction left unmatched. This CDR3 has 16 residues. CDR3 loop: CASSASRDRGLYEQYF. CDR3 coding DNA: TGTGCCAGCAGCGCCTCCCGGGACAGGGGGCTCTACGAGCAGTACTTC. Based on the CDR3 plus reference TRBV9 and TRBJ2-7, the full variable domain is DSGVTQTPKHLITATGQRVTLRCSPRSGDLSVYWYQQSLDQGLQFLIQYYNGEERAKGNILERFSAQQFPDLHSELNLSSLELGDSALYFCASSASRDRGLYEQYFGPGTRLTVT.

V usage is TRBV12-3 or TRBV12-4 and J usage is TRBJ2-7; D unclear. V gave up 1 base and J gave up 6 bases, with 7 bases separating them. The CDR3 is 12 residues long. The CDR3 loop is CASSLGPVEQYF. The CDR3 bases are TGTGCCAGCAGTTTAGGTCCAGTCGAGCAGTACTTC.

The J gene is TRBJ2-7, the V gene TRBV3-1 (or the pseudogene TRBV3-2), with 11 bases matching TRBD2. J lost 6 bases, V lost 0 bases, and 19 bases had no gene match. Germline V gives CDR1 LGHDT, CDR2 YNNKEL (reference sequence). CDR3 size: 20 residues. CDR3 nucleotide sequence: TGTGCCAGCAGCCAAGATGACAGCGGAATAGCGGGGGGGTTTACGAGCGAGCAGTACTTC. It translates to CASSQDDSGIAGGFTSEQYF.

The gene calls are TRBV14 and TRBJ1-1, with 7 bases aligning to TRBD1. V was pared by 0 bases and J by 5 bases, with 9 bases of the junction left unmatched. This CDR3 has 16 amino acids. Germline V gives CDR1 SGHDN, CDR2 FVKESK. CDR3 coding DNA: TGTGCCAGCAGCCAAGAAAAAACAGGGGTCTGGACTGAAGCTTTCTTT. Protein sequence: CASSQEKTGVWTEAFF. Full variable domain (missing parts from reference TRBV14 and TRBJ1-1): EAGVTQFPSHSVIEKGQTVTLRCDPISGHDNLYWYRRVMGKEIKFLLHFVKESKQDESGMPNNRFLAERTGGTYSTLKVQPAELEDSGVYFCASSQEKTGVWTEAFFGQGTRLTVV.

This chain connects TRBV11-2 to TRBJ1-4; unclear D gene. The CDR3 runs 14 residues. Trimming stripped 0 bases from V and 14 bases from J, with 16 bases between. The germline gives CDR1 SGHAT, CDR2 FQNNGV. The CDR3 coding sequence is TGTGCCAGCAGCTTAGAAGCGGACCTGGGAGGCCTGTTTTTT. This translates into CASSLEADLGGLFF.

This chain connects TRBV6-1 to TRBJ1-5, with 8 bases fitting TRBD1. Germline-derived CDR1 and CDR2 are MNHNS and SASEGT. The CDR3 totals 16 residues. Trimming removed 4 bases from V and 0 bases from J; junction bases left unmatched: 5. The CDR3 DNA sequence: TGTGCCAGCAGTGGAGGACAGGGATATAGCAATCAGCCCCAGCATTTT. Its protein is CASSGGQGYSNQPQHF.

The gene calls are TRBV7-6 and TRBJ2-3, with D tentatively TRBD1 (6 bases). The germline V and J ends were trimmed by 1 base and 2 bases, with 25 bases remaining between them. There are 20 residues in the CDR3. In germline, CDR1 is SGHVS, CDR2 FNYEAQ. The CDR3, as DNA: TGTGCCAGCAGCTTAGGAATAAGAGCGTACAGGGTTGAAGCCACAGATACGCAGTATTTT. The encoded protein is CASSLGIRAYRVEATDTQYF.

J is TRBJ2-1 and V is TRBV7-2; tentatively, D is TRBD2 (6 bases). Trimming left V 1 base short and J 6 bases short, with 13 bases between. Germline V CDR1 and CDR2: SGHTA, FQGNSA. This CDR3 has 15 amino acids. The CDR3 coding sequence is TGTGCCAGCAGCTTAGTGGGGGGACTCGCCAATGAGCAGTTCTTC. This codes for CASSLVGGLANEQFF.

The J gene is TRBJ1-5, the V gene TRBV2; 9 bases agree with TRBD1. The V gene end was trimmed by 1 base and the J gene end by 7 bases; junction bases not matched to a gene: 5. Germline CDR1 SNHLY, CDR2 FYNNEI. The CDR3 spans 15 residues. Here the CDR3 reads CASSEGDRDSQPQHF. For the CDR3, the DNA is TGTGCCAGCAGTGAAGGGGACAGGGACAGCCAGCCCCAGCATTTT.

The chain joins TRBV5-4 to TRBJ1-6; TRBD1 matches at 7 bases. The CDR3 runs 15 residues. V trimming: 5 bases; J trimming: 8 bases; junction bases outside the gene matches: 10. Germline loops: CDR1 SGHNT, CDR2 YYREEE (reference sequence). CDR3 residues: CASSAGTASYSPLHF. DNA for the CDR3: TGTGCCAGCAGTGCGGGGACAGCTTCTTATTCACCCCTCCACTTT.

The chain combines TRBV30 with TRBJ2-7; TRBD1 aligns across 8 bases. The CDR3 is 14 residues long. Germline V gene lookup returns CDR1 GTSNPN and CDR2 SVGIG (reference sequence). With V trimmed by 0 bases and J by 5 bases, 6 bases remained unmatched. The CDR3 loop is CAWSVRDRINEQYF. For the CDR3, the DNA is TGTGCCTGGAGTGTGCGGGACAGGATCAACGAGCAGTACTTC.

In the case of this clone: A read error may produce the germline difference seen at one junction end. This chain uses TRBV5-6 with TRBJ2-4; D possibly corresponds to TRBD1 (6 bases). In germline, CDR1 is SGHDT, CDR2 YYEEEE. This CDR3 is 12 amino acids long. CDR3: CASSLVGAGEGF. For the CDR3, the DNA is TGTGCCAGCAGCTTGGTTGGGGCAGGGGAAGGCTTC. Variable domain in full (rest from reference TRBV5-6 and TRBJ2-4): DAGVTQSPTHLIKTRGQQVTLRCSPKSGHDTVSWYQQALGQGPQFIFQYYEEEERQRGNFPDRFSGHQFPNYSSELNVNALLLGDSALYLCASSLVGAGEGFGAGTRLSVL.

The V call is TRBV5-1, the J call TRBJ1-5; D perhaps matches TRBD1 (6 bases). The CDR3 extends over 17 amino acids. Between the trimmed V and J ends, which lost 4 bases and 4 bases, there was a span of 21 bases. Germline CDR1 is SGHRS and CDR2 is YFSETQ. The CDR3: CASSGNRDGRINQPQHF. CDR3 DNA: TGCGCCAGCAGCGGGAACAGGGATGGCCGGATAAATCAGCCCCAGCATTTT. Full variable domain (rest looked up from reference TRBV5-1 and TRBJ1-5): KAGVTQTPRYLIKTRGQQVTLSCSPISGHRSVSWYQQTPGQGLQFLFEYFSETQRNKGNFPGRFSGRQFSNSRSEMNVSTLELGDSALYLCASSGNRDGRINQPQHFGDGTRLSIL.

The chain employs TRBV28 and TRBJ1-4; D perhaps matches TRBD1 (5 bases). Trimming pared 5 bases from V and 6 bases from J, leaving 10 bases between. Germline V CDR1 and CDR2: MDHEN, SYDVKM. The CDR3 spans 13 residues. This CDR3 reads CASSTPGDEKLFF. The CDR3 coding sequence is TGTGCCAGCAGTACTCCGGGGGATGAAAAACTGTTTTTT.

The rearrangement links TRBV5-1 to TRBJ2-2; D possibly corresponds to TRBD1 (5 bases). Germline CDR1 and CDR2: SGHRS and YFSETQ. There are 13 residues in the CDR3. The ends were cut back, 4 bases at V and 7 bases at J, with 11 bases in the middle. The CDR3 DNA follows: TGCGCCAGCAGCACCCAGGGTGACGGGGAGCTGTTTTTT. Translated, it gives CASSTQGDGELFF. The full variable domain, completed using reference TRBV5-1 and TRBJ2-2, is KAGVTQTPRYLIKTRGQQVTLSCSPISGHRSVSWYQQTPGQGLQFLFEYFSETQRNKGNFPGRFSGRQFSNSRSEMNVSTLELGDSALYLCASSTQGDGELFFGEGSRLTVL.

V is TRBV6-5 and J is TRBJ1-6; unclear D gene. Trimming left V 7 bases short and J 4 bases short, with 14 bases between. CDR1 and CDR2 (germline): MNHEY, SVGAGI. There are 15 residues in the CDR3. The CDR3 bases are TGTGCCAGCACCCTTCACGGGAATTATAATTCACCCCTCCACTTT. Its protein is CASTLHGNYNSPLHF.